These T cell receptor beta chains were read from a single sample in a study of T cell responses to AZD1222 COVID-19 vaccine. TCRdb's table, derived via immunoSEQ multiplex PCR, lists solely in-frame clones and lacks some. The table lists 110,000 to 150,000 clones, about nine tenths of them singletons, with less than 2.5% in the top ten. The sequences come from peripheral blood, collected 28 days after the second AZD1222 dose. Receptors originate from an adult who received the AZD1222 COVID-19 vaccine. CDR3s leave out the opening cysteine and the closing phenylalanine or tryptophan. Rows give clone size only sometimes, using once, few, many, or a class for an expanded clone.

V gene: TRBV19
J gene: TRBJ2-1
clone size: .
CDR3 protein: ASSPRSSYNEQF

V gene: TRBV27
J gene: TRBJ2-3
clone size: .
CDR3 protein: ASSLGSGRAHTQY

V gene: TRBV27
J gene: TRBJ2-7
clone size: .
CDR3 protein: ASRVWVGTGTAYEQY

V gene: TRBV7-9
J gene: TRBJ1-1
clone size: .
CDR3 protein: ASSLFKGAATEAF

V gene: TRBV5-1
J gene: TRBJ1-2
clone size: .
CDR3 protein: ASSADSQYFGYT

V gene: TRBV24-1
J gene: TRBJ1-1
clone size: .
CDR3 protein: ATSQSGGTEAF

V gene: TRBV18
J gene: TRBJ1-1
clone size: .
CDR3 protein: ASSPLGQGIGNTEAF

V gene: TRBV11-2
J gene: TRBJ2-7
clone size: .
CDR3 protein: ASSLGTGISYEQY

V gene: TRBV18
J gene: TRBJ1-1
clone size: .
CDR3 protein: ASSSTGAATEAF

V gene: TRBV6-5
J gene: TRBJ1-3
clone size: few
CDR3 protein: ASSYDRGSGNTIY

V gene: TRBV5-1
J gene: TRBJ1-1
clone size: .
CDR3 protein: ASSLGGARLNTEAF

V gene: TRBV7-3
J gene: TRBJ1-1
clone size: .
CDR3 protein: ASSLTGGAEAF

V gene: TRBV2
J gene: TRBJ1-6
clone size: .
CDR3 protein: ASMGQGGRNSPLH

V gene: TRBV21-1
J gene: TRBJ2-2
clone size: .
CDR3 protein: ASSKNKREPLRTGELF

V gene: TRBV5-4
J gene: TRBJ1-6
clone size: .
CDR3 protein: ASSSGGQGMLNSPLH

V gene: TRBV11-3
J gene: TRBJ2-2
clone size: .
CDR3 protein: ASSSEGYFRGDSDTGELF

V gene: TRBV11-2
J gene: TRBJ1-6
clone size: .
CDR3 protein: ASSLRQSYNSPLH

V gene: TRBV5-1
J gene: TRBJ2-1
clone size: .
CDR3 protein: ASSPTGGPYNEQF

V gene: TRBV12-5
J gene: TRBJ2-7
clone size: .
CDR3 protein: ASAPEGDPYEQY

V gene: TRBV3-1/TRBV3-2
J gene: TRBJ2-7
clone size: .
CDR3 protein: ASSHQGWTY